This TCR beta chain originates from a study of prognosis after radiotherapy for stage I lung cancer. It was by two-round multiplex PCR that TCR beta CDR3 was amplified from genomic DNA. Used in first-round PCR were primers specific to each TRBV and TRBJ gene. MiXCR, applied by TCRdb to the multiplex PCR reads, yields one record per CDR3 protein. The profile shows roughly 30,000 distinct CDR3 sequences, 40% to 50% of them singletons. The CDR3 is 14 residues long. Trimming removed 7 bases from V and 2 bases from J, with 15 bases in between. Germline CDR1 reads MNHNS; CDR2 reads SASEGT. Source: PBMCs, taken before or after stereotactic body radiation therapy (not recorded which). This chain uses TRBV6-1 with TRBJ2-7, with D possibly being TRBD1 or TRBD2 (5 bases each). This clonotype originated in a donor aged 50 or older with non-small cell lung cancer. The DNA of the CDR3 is TGTGCCAGCAATTTAGTGACGGGGCCCTACGAGCAGTACTTC. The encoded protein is CASNLVTGPYEQYF.